This T cell receptor beta chain was found in a study of regulatory T cells in long-lasting Graves disease (dated by TCRdb to the early 2020s). About the full investigation: Persistent Graves' disease was defined as persistently positive TSH receptor autoantibodies together with antithyroid drug treatment for over 5 years. In the clinical cohort, patients with persistent Graves' disease had used antithyroid drugs for an average of roughly ten years. The study was registered as a clinical trial and conducted in China. Persistent Graves' disease patients were compared with newly diagnosed Graves' disease patients by peripheral blood TCR sequencing and RNA sequencing. A total of roughly 35 samples were covered by TCR sequencing, comprising approximately 13 persistent and 20 or so newly diagnosed Graves' disease patients. Paper-wide results and their limitations: As a limitation, the authors acknowledged that the small sample size may reduce accuracy. A larger number of public clonotypes was shared among persistent patients (around 3,000) than among newly diagnosed patients (about 990). Only the TCR beta chain was sequenced and analyzed. Persistent disease showed preferential use of TRBV28, TRBJ1-2 and TRBJ2-5, whereas newly diagnosed disease favored TRBV20-1 and TRBJ2-1. Only peripheral blood was studied, because thyroid tissue, the primary lesion, was inaccessible. Persistent Graves' disease patients showed lower TCR Shannon entropy and fewer highly expanded clones than newly diagnosed patients, suggesting clonal expansion.

Details on this clonotype: There is no known antigen for this receptor. One base away there is no much larger clone; base qualities are not given.

The CDR3 holds 12 amino acids from the cysteine to the phenylalanine. Just CDR3 DNA is preserved here, 36 bases in frame from base 1. From a lookup of the germline V gene, CDR1 and CDR2 are LGHNA and YNFKEQ. A distance of 4 bases separates the germline ends of V and J, which lose 1 base and 6 bases respectively. According to the study, the label for this sample's time point signals: persistent/refractory GD, antithyroid drugs over 5 years with positive TRAb. RNA was extracted from PBMCs in TRIzol for both TCR sequencing and RNA sequencing. The diagnosis of Graves' disease followed American Thyroid Association guidelines. The patients came from an endocrinology department in Xi'an, China. Each patient gave roughly 10 milliliters of peripheral blood, collected in an EDTA anticoagulant tube. Ficoll Paque Plus density gradient separation was used to isolate PBMCs, and no additional T cell sorting was done. RNA quality was checked with an Agilent 2100 Bioanalyzer and agarose gel, and concentration with a NanoDrop 2000.

Libraries were built with multiplex PCR. Instrument used: Illumina HiSeq 4000. TCR beta libraries were built with iRepertoire HTBI primers and Arm-PCR amplification of CDR3 regions. Gel purification was performed on PCR products prior to sequencing. For the original study's pipeline: Gene usage analysis of CDR3 amino acid clonotypes used the approximately 62 TRBV and more than 13 TRBJ segments found across samples. COPE and FqMerger were used to merge the filtered high-quality paired reads into contigs. BLAST was used to align contigs to the IMGT TRBV, TRBD and TRBJ reference genes, and CDR3 was defined following IMGT. Any clonotype with a frequency above 0.1% was counted as a highly expanded clone. Repertoire diversity was measured by Shannon entropy, and V-J evenness by the Gini coefficient. A clonotype found in more than one individual was treated as public. TCRdb ran its own pipeline on the public reads, namely fastp trimming at Q25 and MiXCR clone calling, and kept in-frame beta chains. Entries that share a CDR3 protein sequence are merged under the most common genes and DNA. The V and J calls were not made by the authors but by TCRdb's processing. The sample has around 430,000 distinct CDR3 sequences on record, 20% to 25% of them singletons. Together, the top ten hold around 13% of the sample.

The sample consisted of peripheral blood mononuclear cells (PBMCs), taken when the disease was refractory, from a patient treated with antithyroid drugs. This receptor was identified in a female donor with Graves disease. The chain joins TRBV4-2 to TRBJ2-1, with no confident D gene call. In nucleotides, the sequence is TGTGCCAGCAGCCAAGCTAGCAATGAGCAGTTCTTC. It translates to CASSQASNEQFF.